The 32 T cell receptor beta chains given below trace back to one sample, sequenced in a study of blood T cell repertoires in COVID-19. Sequencing was performed with immunoSEQ multiplex PCR; in TCRdb, only in-frame clones are kept and a portion is missing. The sample yields approximately 350,000 clones, about 90% seen once. Sequencing was carried out using peripheral blood. The receptors were gathered from a woman under 30 who had recovered from COVID-19.

The chain uses TRBV6-2 or TRBV6-3 and TRBJ1-2, with 8 nucleotides matching TRBD1. The CDR3 contains 15 residues. CDR1 MNHEY and CDR2 SVGEGT come from the germline V gene. The trim removed 3 bases at V and 7 bases at J, leaving 10 bases unmatched. In DNA form, the CDR3 reads TGTGCCAGCAGTTATGGGGGACAGGTTTCGTCTGGCTACACCTTC. It yields the protein CASSYGGQVSSGYTF.

The V gene is TRBV2, the J gene TRBJ1-1; no firm D call. The CDR3 runs to 11 residues. V was trimmed by 6 bases and J by 8 bases, leaving 10 bases between them. Per the germline V gene, CDR1 is SNHLY and CDR2 is FYNNEI. CDR3 amino acids: CASSYYPEAFF. CDR3 nucleotide sequence: TGTGCCAGCAGCTACTATCCCGAAGCTTTCTTT.

Here the CDR3 reads CASSQVGREQYV. In nucleotides, the CDR3 is TGTGCCAGCAGCCAAGTCGGCAGGGAGCAGTACGTC. V is TRBV3-1 (or the pseudogene TRBV3-2) and J is TRBJ2-7; D is undetermined. Germline V lookup: CDR1 LGHDT, CDR2 YNNKEL (reference sequence). The CDR3 spans 12 residues. The germline V and J ends were trimmed by 1 base and 7 bases, with 8 bases remaining between them.

The V call is TRBV5-1, the J call TRBJ2-2; 11 nucleotides line up with TRBD2. The CDR3 loop spans 16 amino acids. CDR1 and CDR2 from the germline V gene are SGHRS and YFSETQ. The trim removed 4 bases at V and 7 bases at J, leaving 9 bases unmatched. The CDR3 coding sequence is TGCGCCAGCAGCACCCCTAGCGGGAGGAATATCGGGGAGCTGTTTTTT. This sequence encodes CASSTPSGRNIGELFF.

The V and J genes are TRBV6-5 and TRBJ1-2; weak D call: TRBD1 (5 bases). This CDR3 is built from 13 residues. CDR1 is MNHEY, CDR2 SVGAGI, per germline. Trimming stripped 0 bases from V and 6 bases from J, with 8 bases between. CDR3 nucleotides: TGTGCCAGCAGTTACTCGCGGGGGGATGGCTACACCTTC. It yields the protein CASSYSRGDGYTF.

V is TRBV5-5 and J is TRBJ2-5; the match to TRBD2 covers 8 bases. The CDR3 extends over 14 amino acids. The trim removed 2 bases at V and 5 bases at J, leaving 5 bases unmatched. In germline, CDR1 is SGHKS, CDR2 YYEKEE (reference sequence). CDR3 sequence reads: CASSLLGGGETQYF. CDR3 sequence (DNA): TGTGCCAGCAGCTTACTAGGCGGGGGGGAGACCCAGTACTTC.

The rearrangement joins TRBV7-2 to TRBJ2-1; TRBD2 agrees at 14 bases. CDR1 and CDR2 (germline): SGHTA, FQGNSA. This CDR3 region has 16 residues. V was pared by 4 bases and J by 4 bases, with 3 bases of the junction left unmatched. CDR3 protein: CASSSTSGGGYNEQFF. CDR3 in DNA: TGTGCCAGCAGCTCGACTAGCGGGGGGGGGTACAATGAGCAGTTCTTC.

This sequence joins TRBV11-3 and TRBJ2-1; 10 bases are a match to TRBD2. The CDR3 covers 15 residues. Trimming cost V 1 base and J 8 bases; bases outside gene matches: 5. Germline lookup yields CDR1 SGHNT and CDR2 YENEEA. The CDR3 spells CASSLGASGSYEQFF. CDR3 DNA: TGTGCCAGCAGCTTAGGGGCTAGCGGGAGTTATGAGCAGTTCTTC.

The CDR3 region is CASSQSDRRRSRSPLHF. The DNA of the CDR3 is TGCGCCAGCAGCCAATCGGACAGGAGACGGTCGCGGTCACCCCTCCACTTT. The chain has TRBV4-3 and TRBJ1-6, with TRBD1 matching 7 bases. The V and J ends lost 2 bases and 10 bases, in that order; junction bases with no gene match: 14. CDR3 length: 17 residues. Germline lookup yields CDR1 LGHNA and CDR2 YSLEER.

The V gene is TRBV3-1 (or the pseudogene TRBV3-2), the J gene TRBJ1-1; tentatively, D is TRBD1 (5 bases). This CDR3 spans 14 amino acids. The germline CDR1 and CDR2 sequences are LGHDT and YNNKEL (reference sequence). Trimming took off 1 base at V and 8 bases at J, with 14 bases between the two ends. CDR3 sequence (DNA): TGTGCCAGCAGCCAAGTGGGGCTTCGGATCGAAGCTTTCTTT. Its protein is CASSQVGLRIEAFF.

This chain connects TRBV5-4 to TRBJ1-5; 9 bases align to TRBD1. J gave up 5 bases and V 0 bases, and 12 bases lay outside the gene matches. Germline V gene lookup returns CDR1 SGHNT and CDR2 YYREEE (reference sequence). The CDR3 contains 18 residues. The CDR3 is CASSLVKRDRAIHQPQHF. In DNA, the CDR3 is TGTGCCAGCAGCTTGGTTAAACGGGACAGGGCAATCCATCAGCCCCAGCATTTT. Complete variable domain (other parts from reference TRBV5-4 and TRBJ1-5): ETGVTQSPTHLIKTRGQQVTLRCSSQSGHNTVSWYQQALGQGPQFIFQYYREEENGRGNFPPRFSGLQFPNYSSELNVNALELDDSALYLCASSLVKRDRAIHQPQHFGDGTRLSIL.

V usage is TRBV24-1 and J usage is TRBJ1-3, with a possible D match to TRBD1 (5 bases). Germline V gives CDR1 KGHDR, CDR2 SFDVKD. V gave up 4 bases and J gave up 7 bases, with 13 bases separating them. The CDR3 is 14 residues long. The CDR3 sequence is CATSEAGYRNTIYF. Written as DNA, the CDR3 is TGTGCCACCAGTGAGGCAGGGTATAGGAACACCATATATTTT.

This clone has just one count. The CDR3 DNA reads TGCGCCAGCAGCCAAAAAAAGACAGGGGGCTATTCACCCCTCCACTTT. Its translation is CASSQKKTGGYSPLHF. The genes are TRBV4-3 and TRBJ1-6; TRBD1 agrees at 10 bases. The CDR3 consists of 16 residues. Germline trimming cut 2 bases from V and 8 bases from J; bases unmatched to any gene: 6. Germline CDR1 reads LGHNA; CDR2 reads YSLEER.

This chain connects TRBV7-2 to TRBJ2-1; maybe TRBD2 (6 bases). Germline CDR1 SGHTA, CDR2 FQGNSA. Trimming left V 6 bases short and J 4 bases short, with 10 bases between. CDR3 length: 13 amino acids. Here the CDR3 reads CASRSGVYNEQFF. The CDR3 DNA follows: TGTGCCAGCAGATCGGGGGTTTACAATGAGCAGTTCTTC.

The V gene is TRBV5-4, the J gene TRBJ2-2, with 8 nucleotides matching TRBD1. CDR1 is SGHNT and CDR2 is YYREEE in the germline V gene (reference sequence). The length of the CDR3 is 15 residues. V shed 3 bases and J 5 bases; nucleotides not matched to a gene: 6. CDR3 bases: TGTGCCAGCAGCTATGGACAGGGTCGGACCGGGGAGCTGTTTTTT. It yields the protein CASSYGQGRTGELFF.

The CDR3 region is CASSEYIDRQGNQPQHF. The CDR3 bases are TGTGCCAGCAGTGAATATATTGACCGACAGGGCAATCAGCCCCAGCATTTT. The rearrangement joins TRBV25-1 to TRBJ1-5; tentatively, D is TRBD1 (6 bases). V was trimmed by 0 bases and J by 2 bases, leaving 14 bases between them. CDR1 and CDR2 from the germline V gene are MGHDK and SYGVNS. The CDR3 length is 17 residues.

The chain carries TRBV2 and TRBJ2-1; D is possibly TRBD2 (6 bases). Trimming took off 7 bases at V and 0 bases at J, with 13 bases between the two ends. The CDR3 has 15 amino acids. Per the germline V gene, CDR1 is SNHLY and CDR2 is FYNNEI. The CDR3 is CASNRESGSYNEQFF. CDR3 coding DNA: TGTGCCAGCAATCGGGAGTCGGGCTCCTACAATGAGCAGTTCTTC.

The rearrangement links TRBV11-3 to TRBJ1-1; D call uncertain. Germline V gives CDR1 SGHNT, CDR2 YENEEA. Trimming took 1 base from V and 2 from J, leaving 11 bases between them. The CDR3 sequence is 15 residues long. The CDR3 sequence is CASSLGGVINTEAFF. CDR3 sequence (DNA): TGTGCCAGCAGCTTAGGTGGAGTTATTAACACTGAAGCTTTCTTT.

A word on this clone: Other DNA sequences from this sample encode an identical CDR3 as well. CDR3 in amino acids: CASSQASGSSYNEQFF. In nucleotides, the CDR3 is TGTGCCAGCAGCCAGGCTAGCGGGAGCTCCTACAATGAGCAGTTCTTC. The chain couples TRBV3-1 (or the pseudogene TRBV3-2) to TRBJ2-1; 10 nucleotides line up with TRBD2. The CDR3 covers 16 residues. Germline-derived CDR1 and CDR2 are LGHDT and YNNKEL (reference sequence). Unmatched junction bases numbered 2, after V lost 3 bases and J lost 0 bases.

The rearrangement joins TRBV5-1 to TRBJ1-3, with 10 bases matching TRBD1. Germline V gene lookup returns CDR1 SGHRS and CDR2 YFSETQ. The ends lost 2 bases at V and 4 bases at J; junction bases unmatched: 12. The CDR3 is 18 residues long. This chain's CDR3 is CASSLRGQGLSAGNTIYF. CDR3 DNA: TGCGCCAGCAGCTTAAGGGGACAGGGGCTTTCGGCCGGAAACACCATATATTTT.

The J gene is TRBJ2-7, the V gene TRBV5-6; D uncertain. The CDR3 runs 12 residues. From germline, CDR1 is SGHDT and CDR2 YYEEEE. V was trimmed by 0 bases and J by 6 bases, leaving 7 bases between them. This chain's CDR3 is CASSLGSGEQYV. Here the CDR3 DNA reads TGTGCCAGCAGCTTGGGATCGGGCGAGCAGTACGTC.

The genes are TRBV5-6 and TRBJ1-1; no definite D call. The CDR3 contains 12 residues. Trimming pared 4 bases from V and 7 bases from J, leaving 11 bases between. Germline CDR1 reads SGHDT; CDR2 reads YYEEEE. The CDR3 DNA follows: TGTGCCAGCAGCCTCGTAAATCTTGAAGCTTTCTTT. It translates to CASSLVNLEAFF.

This clone was observed a few times. This chain joins TRBV6-1 and TRBJ2-7; TRBD2 agrees at 7 bases. This CDR3 has 14 amino acids. J gave up 6 bases and V 1 base, and 6 bases lay outside the gene matches. CDR1 is MNHNS and CDR2 is SASEGT in the germline V gene. In DNA, the CDR3 is TGTGCCAGCAGTGAAGTTGCCGGCGGGGGCGAGCAGTACGTC. Its protein product is CASSEVAGGGEQYV.

The rearrangement joins TRBV5-1 to TRBJ2-3; maybe TRBD2 (7 bases). The CDR3 is 15 residues long. Trimming removed 0 bases from V and 5 bases from J, with 13 bases in between. Germline V gene data show CDR1 as SGHRS and CDR2 as YFSETQ. The CDR3 region is CASSLVGGAEDTQYF. CDR3 coding DNA: TGCGCCAGCAGCTTGGTTGGGGGGGCGGAAGATACGCAGTATTTT.

The CDR3 DNA is TGCGCCAGCAGCCAAGGGGCGGGCGCTACTAGCACAGATACGCAGTATTTT. Its protein is CASSQGAGATSTDTQYF. This chain uses TRBV4-3 with TRBJ2-3; tentatively, D is TRBD2 (5 bases). Trimming pared 1 base from V and 0 bases from J, leaving 14 bases between. CDR1 is LGHNA, CDR2 YSLEER, per germline. The CDR3 runs to 17 residues.

In this sample, this clone turned up once. This chain links TRBV9 with TRBJ2-5, with TRBD2 identical over 13 bases. The CDR3 runs to 15 residues. Trimming took 3 bases from V and 8 from J; bases not matched to a gene: 7. Germline CDR1 and CDR2: SGDLS and YYNGEE. The DNA for the CDR3 is TGTGCCAGCAGCGAAAACGGACTAGCGGGAGAAACCCAGTACTTC. Encoded protein: CASSENGLAGETQYF.

This clone has just one count. The chain has TRBV27 and TRBJ2-3; TRBD1 agrees at 9 bases. Germline lookup yields CDR1 MNHEY and CDR2 SMNVEV (reference sequence). This CDR3 has 16 amino acids. V shed 2 bases and J 3 bases; nucleotides not matched to a gene: 6. In DNA form, the CDR3 reads TGTGCCAGCAGTTTAGGGACAGGGACGGAAACAGATACGCAGTATTTT. Its translation is CASSLGTGTETDTQYF.

The chain carries TRBV2 and TRBJ2-3; tentative D call: TRBD2 (5 bases). Per the germline V gene, CDR1 is SNHLY and CDR2 is FYNNEI. The V and J ends lost 6 bases and 2 bases respectively, with 15 bases between them. The CDR3 sequence is 15 residues long. CDR3 in amino acids: CASSQRDPNTDTQYF. DNA for the CDR3: TGTGCCAGCAGCCAACGGGATCCCAACACAGATACGCAGTATTTT.

V usage is TRBV4-1 and J usage is TRBJ2-3; 12 nucleotides agree with TRBD2. Trimming cost V 0 bases and J 1 base; bases outside gene matches: 8. The length of the CDR3 is 19 residues. Per the germline V gene, CDR1 is MGHRA and CDR2 is YSYEKL. This CDR3 is CASSQDRLAGGPGTDTQYF. CDR3 DNA sequence: TGCGCCAGCAGCCAAGATCGGCTAGCGGGAGGGCCGGGCACAGATACGCAGTATTTT.

The V and J genes are TRBV24-1 and TRBJ1-2, with a possible D match to TRBD1 (6 bases). V shed 2 bases and J shed 0 bases, with 9 bases lying between them. The germline V gene encodes CDR1 KGHDR and CDR2 SFDVKD. The CDR3 is made up of 15 amino acids. The CDR3 loop reads CATSDSGTPNYGYTF. In nucleotides, the CDR3 is TGTGCCACCAGTGATTCCGGGACACCTAACTATGGCTACACCTTC.

This clone is a singleton in its sample. The genes are TRBV30 and TRBJ1-6; a possible D gene is TRBD1 (5 bases). Trimming took off 2 bases at V and 10 bases at J, with 21 bases between the two ends. The CDR3 contains 16 residues. Germline V CDR1 and CDR2: GTSNPN, SVGIG (reference sequence). CDR3 in amino acids: CAWSFGPAGIGSPLHF. The CDR3 DNA sequence: TGTGCCTGGAGTTTTGGGCCCGCAGGGATCGGATCACCCCTCCACTTT.

This rearrangement joins TRBV7-2 to TRBJ2-3, with TRBD1 matching 7 bases. Trimming at V came to 5 bases and at J to 3 bases, leaving 5 bases not matched to a gene. The V gene's germline CDR1 is SGHTA and CDR2 FQGNSA. This CDR3 has 14 residues. The CDR3 region has the DNA TGTGCCAGCAGCATTTACAGGGGAACAGATACGCAGTATTTT. Amino acid sequence: CASSIYRGTDTQYF.